These 24 T cell receptor beta chains were all obtained from the same sample, sequenced in a study of control samples from healthy donors and cancer patients. Sequencing used immunoSEQ multiplex PCR; TCRdb keeps in-frame clones, though not all of them. The sample contains tens of thousands of clones, approximately 89% of which appear only once. Specimen: blood. Receptors were obtained from a woman aged 25 to 45 in good health.

The chain joins TRBV2 to TRBJ2-7; 8 bases match TRBD1. CDR1 is SNHLY, CDR2 FYNNEI, per germline. The CDR3 runs 12 residues. The V segment lost 5 bases and the J segment 6 bases; nucleotides outside the gene matches: 3. CDR3 sequence (DNA): TGTGCCAGCAGTCGTGACAGGGGCGAGCAGTACTTC. This gives the protein CASSRDRGEQYF. The variable domain in full, completed from reference TRBV2 and TRBJ2-7, reads EPEVTQTPSHQVTQMGQEVILRCVPISNHLYFYWYRQILGQKVEFLVSFYNNEISEKSEIFDDQFSVERPDGSNFTLKIRSTKLEDSAMYFCASSRDRGEQYFGPGTRLTVT.

This clone was observed a few times. This chain links TRBV7-8 with TRBJ1-2, with 7 bases fitting TRBD1. From germline, CDR1 is SGHVS and CDR2 FQNEAQ. Germline trimming cut 3 bases from V and 0 bases from J; bases unmatched to any gene: 7. The CDR3 extends over 16 amino acids. This CDR3 reads CASSLGTGTANYGYTF. CDR3 DNA: TGTGCCAGCAGCTTGGGTACGGGGACAGCTAACTATGGCTACACCTTC.

This chain uses TRBV21-1 with TRBJ2-1; the D call TRBD2 from the table was never checked on the DNA. TRBV21-1 is shown as a pseudogene. The CDR3 is 16 amino acids. In DNA, the CDR3 is TGTGCCAGCAGCAAATGGGAAGCGGGAGGAAGGGTTGAGCAGTTCTTC. This codes for CASSKWEAGGRVEQFF.

The J gene is TRBJ1-3, the V gene TRBV11-2; D not resolved. Per the germline V gene, CDR1 is SGHAT and CDR2 is FQNNGV. The CDR3 loop spans 14 amino acids. V shed 10 bases and J shed 0 bases, with 13 bases lying between them. DNA for the CDR3: TGTGCCACAAAGCCGGGGAACTCTGGAAACACCATATATTTT. This encodes CATKPGNSGNTIYF.

V is TRBV9 and J is TRBJ1-4; TRBD1 agrees at 8 bases. The CDR3 extends over 14 amino acids. Per germline, CDR1 SGDLS and CDR2 YYNGEE. Germline trimming cut 3 bases from V and 8 bases from J; bases unmatched to any gene: 6. The CDR3 reads CASSARTGREKLFF. In DNA form, the CDR3 reads TGTGCCAGCAGCGCAAGGACAGGGAGGGAAAAACTGTTTTTT.

In its sample, this clone was seen once. The chain is built from TRBV7-2 and TRBJ2-3; 8 nucleotides align to TRBD2. Germline loops: CDR1 SGHTA, CDR2 FQGNSA. The CDR3 runs to 19 residues. V was clipped by 1 base and J by 1 base; unmatched bases: 13. CDR3 sequence (DNA): TGTGCCAGCAGCTTAGGGCTGGGCGGGGGGCGATCTCGCACAGATACGCAGTATTTT. Amino acid sequence: CASSLGLGGGRSRTDTQYF.

The chain uses TRBV27 and TRBJ1-5, with 7 bases fitting TRBD1. V gave up 6 bases and J gave up 11 bases; unmatched junction bases: 13. The CDR3 totals 14 residues. The V gene's germline CDR1 is MNHEY and CDR2 SMNVEV (reference sequence). The CDR3 protein is CASSAWDSGGTQHF. CDR3 DNA: TGTGCCAGCAGCGCCTGGGACAGCGGTGGGACCCAGCATTTT.

This clone came up once. The rearrangement uses TRBV16 and TRBJ2-3; TRBD2 matches at 11 bases. The germline gives CDR1 KGHSY, CDR2 FQNENV. The CDR3 extends over 17 amino acids. V shed 4 bases, J shed 7 bases, and the junction held 13 bases outside the gene matches. CDR3 nucleotide sequence: TGTGCCAGCAGCCTCGGACAACCCCTAGCGGGGGGAAATACGCAGTATTTT. This encodes CASSLGQPLAGGNTQYF.

This clone was recorded only once. V and J are TRBV29-1 and TRBJ1-3; no firm D call. This CDR3 has 12 residues. The germline gives CDR1 SQVTM, CDR2 ANQGSEA. V dropped 5 bases and J dropped 2 bases, with 7 bases sitting between them. The CDR3 region is CSVPGAGNTIYF. The CDR3 DNA reads TGCAGCGTTCCCGGGGCTGGAAACACCATATATTTT. The variable domain in full, completed from reference TRBV29-1 and TRBJ1-3, reads SAVISQKPSRDICQRGTSLTIQCQVDSQVTMMFWYRQQPGQSLTLIATANQGSEATYESGFVIDKFPISRPNLTFSTLTVSNMSPEDSSIYLCSVPGAGNTIYFGEGSWLTVV.

The CDR3 sequence: CASSFDTYGYTF. The CDR3 DNA is TGCGCCAGCAGCTTTGACACCTATGGCTACACCTTC. The chain joins TRBV5-1 to TRBJ1-2, with D uncertain. Germline V gene sequence: CDR1 SGHRS, CDR2 YFSETQ. V gave up 2 bases and J gave up 4 bases, with 6 bases separating them. CDR3 length: 12 amino acids.

The V call is TRBV3-1 (or the pseudogene TRBV3-2), the J call TRBJ1-1, with D perhaps TRBD1 (5 bases). Germline CDR1 and CDR2: LGHDT and YNNKEL (reference sequence). The CDR3 consists of 17 residues. The V end was cut by 3 bases, the J end by 0 bases, with 17 bases between. In DNA, the CDR3 is TGTGCCAGCAGCCACGAAGGGGAGAACTCCATGAACACTGAAGCTTTCTTT. Amino acids: CASSHEGENSMNTEAFF.

The chain carries TRBV29-1 and TRBJ1-5, with D perhaps matching TRBD1 (6 bases). The CDR3 spans 13 residues. Trimming took off 6 bases at V and 3 bases at J, with 12 bases between the two ends. Germline CDR1 is SQVTM and CDR2 is ANQGSEA. Here the CDR3 reads CSVLTGNNQPQHF. In DNA form, the CDR3 reads TGCAGCGTCCTAACAGGGAACAATCAGCCCCAGCATTTT.

The chain employs TRBV24-1 and TRBJ2-3; 8 bases align to TRBD2. The CDR3 loop spans 12 amino acids. V shed 6 bases and J 6 bases; nucleotides not matched to a gene: 1. Per germline, CDR1 KGHDR and CDR2 SFDVKD. CDR3 sequence: CATSTGGDTQYF. CDR3 coding DNA: TGTGCCACCAGTACGGGGGGGGATACGCAGTATTTT.

The chain uses TRBV30 and TRBJ2-1; possible D gene TRBD1, 5 bases. The CDR3 consists of 13 residues. The germline V gene encodes CDR1 GTSNPN and CDR2 SVGIG (reference sequence). The V and J ends lost 0 bases and 6 bases respectively, with 9 bases between them. The CDR3 region is CAWSVGEGNEQFF. In DNA form, the CDR3 reads TGTGCCTGGAGTGTAGGGGAAGGCAATGAGCAGTTCTTC.

CDR3 in amino acids: CASSLAGFGQGSTEAFF. The CDR3 DNA sequence: TGCGCCAGCAGCTTGGCCGGTTTTGGACAGGGAAGCACTGAAGCTTTCTTT. The J gene is TRBJ1-1, the V gene TRBV5-1, with TRBD1 matching 8 bases. J gave up 4 bases and V 0 bases, and 11 bases lay outside the gene matches. Germline CDR1 is SGHRS and CDR2 is YFSETQ. The CDR3 is 17 amino acids.

V and J are TRBV6-6 and TRBJ2-1, with TRBD2 identical over 11 bases. Trimming cost V 5 bases and J 7 bases; bases outside gene matches: 4. This CDR3 contains 14 residues. Germline values: CDR1 MNHNY, CDR2 SVGAGI (reference sequence). The CDR3 sequence: CASSTSGGANEQFF. CDR3 in DNA: TGTGCCAGCAGTACTAGCGGGGGTGCGAATGAGCAGTTCTTC.

This clone was counted a few times. The rearrangement links TRBV6-5 to TRBJ1-3, with D possibly being TRBD1 (5 bases). The CDR3 has 16 residues. Looked up from germline, CDR1 is MNHEY and CDR2 is SVGAGI. Deletions cut 0 bases from V and 0 bases from J, with 9 bases between. The CDR3 loop reads CASSYSQGFSGNTIYF. Written as DNA, the CDR3 is TGTGCCAGCAGTTACTCGCAGGGCTTCTCTGGAAACACCATATATTTT.

The chain uses TRBV7-9 and TRBJ1-1; D is perhaps TRBD1 (5 bases). This CDR3 region has 17 residues. V gave up 5 bases and J gave up 4 bases, with 23 bases separating them. Looked up from germline, CDR1 is SEHNR and CDR2 is FQNEAQ (reference sequence). The CDR3 DNA reads as TGTGCCAGCAGCCAGGGCCCCCCGGGGGGAGCGGGCACTGAAGCTTTCTTT. It encodes CASSQGPPGGAGTEAFF.

The chain has TRBV19 and TRBJ2-3; D unresolved. Germline V lookup: CDR1 LNHDA, CDR2 SQIVND (reference sequence). Trimming stripped 3 bases from V and 3 bases from J, with 10 bases between. The CDR3 sequence is 14 residues long. Written as DNA, the CDR3 is TGTGCCAGTAGTATGGACGGATATACAGATACGCAGTATTTT. Its translation is CASSMDGYTDTQYF.

This clone was counted a few times. The chain carries TRBV7-2 and TRBJ2-1, with D uncertain. The CDR3 is 15 amino acids. Germline loops: CDR1 SGHTA, CDR2 FQGNSA. V was clipped by 5 bases and J by 0 bases, with 11 bases between them. The CDR3 sequence is CASSPDLGSYNEQFF. CDR3 DNA sequence: TGTGCCAGCAGCCCCGACTTGGGCTCCTACAATGAGCAGTTCTTC.

J is TRBJ1-2 and V is TRBV28, with D hard to call. The CDR3 has 11 residues. V dropped 6 bases and J dropped 5 bases, with 7 bases sitting between them. Looked up from germline, CDR1 is MDHEN and CDR2 is SYDVKM. The CDR3 nucleotides read TGTGCCAGCAGCCCAGGTTATGGCTACACCTTC. This sequence encodes CASSPGYGYTF.

The chain joins TRBV2 to TRBJ1-2; D is unresolved. Germline lookup yields CDR1 SNHLY and CDR2 FYNNEI. V was clipped by 6 bases and J by 7 bases, with 18 bases between them. The CDR3 is 14 amino acids. The CDR3 loop reads CASRISHRASGYTF. CDR3 bases: TGTGCCAGCAGAATATCCCATCGGGCGAGTGGCTACACCTTC.

V and J are TRBV7-3 and TRBJ2-3; 12 nucleotides match TRBD2. This CDR3 has 16 residues. From germline, CDR1 is SGHTA and CDR2 FQGTGA. With V trimmed by 2 bases and J by 2 bases, 2 bases remained unmatched. CDR3 residues: CASSLGTSGFTDTQYF. CDR3 nucleotides: TGTGCCAGCAGCTTAGGGACTAGCGGGTTCACAGATACGCAGTATTTT.

This clone was observed a single time. The chain carries TRBV2 and TRBJ2-2; 8 bases are shared with TRBD1. The CDR3 length is 14 residues. The J segment lost 6 bases and the V segment lost 5 bases, leaving 5 bases of the junction unmatched. The V gene's germline CDR1 is SNHLY and CDR2 FYNNEI. The CDR3 coding sequence is TGTGCCAGCAGTAAGGACAGGGCGGCCGGGGAGCTGTTTTTT. Translation gives CASSKDRAAGELFF.